This T cell receptor beta chain was sequenced during a study of shared clonotypes between healthy human individuals. Study results and limitations: Clonotype sharing among donors, it was expected, would be affected by sequencing depth. It was the few donors that limited the genetic and exposure-history diversity represented.

The V gene's germline CDR1 is LNHDA and CDR2 SQIVND (reference sequence). V lost 4 bases to trimming and J lost 4 bases; unmatched junction nucleotides: 7. This CDR3 contains 15 residues. Healthy HIV-negative adults without recent acute infections or vaccinations served as donors. The assay was immunoSEQ multiplex PCR, and TCRdb's table has in-frame clones only and misses some. Among 400,000 to 550,000 clones listed, around 80% were seen once. As for this clone: Its target is not known.

This chain links TRBV19 with TRBJ2-7; 10 positions match TRBD1. Sequencing input: PBMCs. This TCR was sampled from a woman aged 35 to 49 in good health. Some clones in this sample may be carry-over from other donors' samples. CDR3 coding DNA: TGTGCCAGTAGTAGGGGACAGGGGAGCCCTTACGAGCAGTACTTC. Protein: CASSRGQGSPYEQYF.